These 27 T cell receptor beta chains share one sample of origin, sequenced in a study of CD8 T cells in ankylosing spondylitis. TCRdb reanalysed the 5' RACE reads using MiXCR and keeps one entry per CDR3 protein. The sample has roughly 300,000 distinct CDR3 sequences; 6.5% to 10% are singletons. Notes on the study in general: Seemingly distinctive of ankylosing spondylitis blood was a TCR beta motif formed by eight highly homologous variants.

Their antigens remain unidentified. The sample taken for sequencing was blood, either unsorted or a sorted T cell fraction (not recorded which). The receptor source for this set is a male donor with ankylosing spondylitis.

J is TRBJ2-1 and V is TRBV19; 8 positions agree with TRBD1. This CDR3 has 14 amino acids. Losses at the gene ends were 9 bases for V and 4 bases for J; bases not matched to a gene: 8. Germline V gene data show CDR1 as LNHDA and CDR2 as SQIVND (reference sequence). DNA of the CDR3: TGTGCCAGCTCAGGGGGCCGGGCTTACAATGAGCAGTTCTTC. Residues: CASSGGRAYNEQFF.

This clonotype showed up just a few times. V gene TRBV19 combines with J gene TRBJ2-7, with 7 nucleotides matching TRBD1. The CDR3 contains 15 residues. CDR1 is LNHDA and CDR2 is SQIVND in the germline V gene (reference sequence). V lost 5 bases and J lost 2; bases outside the gene matches: 9. In nucleotides, the CDR3 is TGTGCCAGTAGTCCTCGACAGGGAAACGCCTACGAGCAGTACTTC. Translation: CASSPRQGNAYEQYF. Full variable domain (missing parts from reference TRBV19 and TRBJ2-7): DGGITQSPKYLFRKEGQNVTLSCEQNLNHDAMYWYRQDPGQGLRLIYYSQIVNDFQKGDIAEGYSVSREKKESFPLTVTSAQKNPTAFYLCASSPRQGNAYEQYFGPGTRLTVT.

The CDR3, as DNA: TGTGCCAGCAGCTTAGGCGCGGTCGGAGAGGCGCAGTATTTT. Its protein is CASSLGAVGEAQYF. The gene calls are TRBV7-9 and TRBJ2-3; D is ambiguous. V was pared by 1 base and J by 10 bases, with 15 bases between. The CDR3 runs to 14 residues. Germline V gives CDR1 SEHNR, CDR2 FQNEAQ (reference sequence).

This clonotype was observed a few times. The rearrangement uses TRBV11-2 and TRBJ1-1; D uncertain. Trimming removed 2 bases from V and 4 bases from J, with 14 bases in between. The germline V gene encodes CDR1 SGHAT and CDR2 FQNNGV. The length of the CDR3 is 15 residues. This CDR3 is CASSLQPGPGTEAFF. As DNA, the CDR3 is TGTGCCAGCAGCTTACAACCAGGCCCGGGCACTGAAGCTTTCTTT. Variable domain in full (rest from reference TRBV11-2 and TRBJ1-1): EAGVAQSPRYKIIEKRQSVAFWCNPISGHATLYWYQQILGQGPKLLIQFQNNGVVDDSQLPKDRFSAERLKGVDSTLKIQPAKLEDSAVYLCASSLQPGPGTEAFFGQGTRLTVV.

The chain recombines TRBV4-2 with TRBJ2-1; 8 bases are a match to TRBD1. J was trimmed by 8 bases and V by 1 base; bases with no gene match: 10. Germline CDR1 reads LGHNA; CDR2 reads YNFKEQ. The CDR3 is 16 residues long. This CDR3 is CASSQARTGFGYEQFF. The CDR3 nucleotides read TGTGCCAGCAGCCAAGCCCGGACAGGGTTTGGTTATGAGCAGTTCTTC.

This clonotype came up many times. The rearrangement uses TRBV29-1 and TRBJ2-3; 8 bases align to TRBD2. Losses at the gene ends were 4 bases for V and 5 bases for J; bases not matched to a gene: 5. Germline CDR1 is SQVTM and CDR2 is ANQGSEA. The CDR3 length is 13 residues. CDR3 DNA: TGCAGCGTTGGTGGGACTAGTAAAGATACGCAGTATTTT. The encoded protein is CSVGGTSKDTQYF.

The chain joins TRBV11-2 to TRBJ2-1; D possibly corresponds to TRBD1 (7 bases). Per germline, CDR1 SGHAT and CDR2 FQNNGV. The V end lost 5 bases, the J end lost 13 bases, and 12 bases lay between the germline ends. This CDR3 spans 11 amino acids. CDR3 nucleotides: TGTGCCAGCAGCCCAGGGGGGCTTCAGTTCTTC. Encoded protein: CASSPGGLQFF.

This clonotype was observed many times. CDR3 DNA sequence: TGCGCCAGCAGCCAAGTTGGAGCAGGTTATGGGGATCATGGCTACACCTTC. As protein: CASSQVGAGYGDHGYTF. The chain has TRBV4-1 and TRBJ1-2; no clear D gene. Trimming stripped 1 base from V and 6 bases from J, with 21 bases between. This CDR3 has 17 residues. CDR1 and CDR2 (germline): MGHRA, YSYEKL.

The V and J genes are TRBV20-1 and TRBJ1-4; 9 bases match TRBD1. This CDR3 has 14 amino acids. Germline loops: CDR1 DFQATT, CDR2 SNEGSKA (reference sequence). The trim removed 7 bases at V and 7 bases at J, leaving 10 bases unmatched. The CDR3 here is CSVDRDRETEKLFF. The CDR3 nucleotides are TGCAGTGTTGACCGGGACAGGGAGACTGAAAAACTGTTTTTT.

In this sample, this clonotype turned up a few times. The V and J genes are TRBV9 and TRBJ2-1, with no clear D. This CDR3 comprises 15 residues. Trimming took 2 bases from V and 1 from J, leaving 10 bases between them. Germline CDR1 SGDLS, CDR2 YYNGEE. Written as DNA, the CDR3 is TGTGCCAGCAGCGTCAGTCCAGCGTCCTACAATGAGCAGTTCTTC. Its translation is CASSVSPASYNEQFF.

In its sample, this clonotype was seen a few times. The chain carries TRBV4-1 and TRBJ2-7, with 14 nucleotides matching TRBD2. Germline V gives CDR1 MGHRA, CDR2 YSYEKL. CDR3 length: 14 amino acids. The V segment lost 0 bases and the J segment 12 bases; nucleotides outside the gene matches: 4. CDR3 residues: CASSQEGTSGSTYF. CDR3 DNA: TGCGCCAGCAGCCAAGAGGGGACTAGCGGGAGTACGTACTTC.

V usage is TRBV29-1 and J usage is TRBJ2-7; TRBD1 might be the D (5 bases). The CDR3 runs to 15 residues. With 1 base removed from V and 2 bases from J, the gap between germline ends came to 15 bases. Germline lookup yields CDR1 SQVTM and CDR2 ANQGSEA. The CDR3 DNA sequence: TGCAGCGTTGAAGCATTTGACAGATCAACCTACGAGCAGTACTTC. This gives the protein CSVEAFDRSTYEQYF.

The V call is TRBV5-1, the J call TRBJ1-2; D perhaps matches TRBD1 (5 bases). Trimming stripped 4 bases from V and 2 bases from J, with 12 bases between. The germline gives CDR1 SGHRS, CDR2 YFSETQ. The CDR3 runs to 14 residues. The CDR3 is CASSVEGQNYGYTF. CDR3 in DNA: TGCGCCAGCAGCGTCGAGGGGCAGAACTATGGCTACACCTTC. Drawing the rest from reference TRBV5-1 and TRBJ1-2, the complete variable domain is KAGVTQTPRYLIKTRGQQVTLSCSPISGHRSVSWYQQTPGQGLQFLFEYFSETQRNKGNFPGRFSGRQFSNSRSEMNVSTLELGDSALYLCASSVEGQNYGYTFGSGTRLTVV.

This clonotype was seen a few times. The chain carries TRBV6-5 and TRBJ1-5, with 8 bases fitting TRBD1. Trimming took 4 bases from V and 9 from J; bases not matched to a gene: 11. CDR3 length equals 15 residues. CDR1 and CDR2 from the germline V gene are MNHEY and SVGAGI. The CDR3 is CASSSRTGPGRPQHF. For the CDR3, the DNA is TGTGCCAGCAGTTCCCGGACAGGGCCGGGTCGGCCCCAGCATTTT.

The chain recombines TRBV29-1 with TRBJ2-3; perhaps TRBD2 as D (5 bases). Looked up from germline, CDR1 is SQVTM and CDR2 is ANQGSEA. V lost 4 bases and J lost 6, with 11 bases in between. This CDR3 comprises 12 residues. CDR3 DNA: TGCAGCGTTGTGTCGGGGTTCGATACGCAGTATTTT. Translating gives CSVVSGFDTQYF.

J is TRBJ1-1 and V is TRBV7-9; 7 bases align to TRBD1. The CDR3 sequence is 16 residues long. Germline loops: CDR1 SEHNR, CDR2 FQNEAQ (reference sequence). With 1 base clipped from V and 5 bases from J, the junction kept 10 bases outside the gene matches. CDR3 region: CASSLGQGGGATEAFF. The CDR3, as DNA: TGTGCCAGCAGCTTAGGACAGGGAGGGGGCGCGACTGAAGCTTTCTTT.

This clonotype was counted a few times. The rearrangement links TRBV15 to TRBJ2-1, with unresolved D. The CDR3 runs 13 residues. V shed 0 bases and J shed 10 bases, with 10 bases lying between them. The germline V gene has CDR1 LNHNV and CDR2 YYDKDF (reference sequence). CDR3 in DNA: TGTGCCACCAGCAGAGATCAAGGACGCGAGCAGTTCTTC. Translating gives CATSRDQGREQFF.

This clonotype was found many times. The J gene is TRBJ2-5, the V gene TRBV29-1, with 8 bases identical to TRBD1. V was clipped by 6 bases and J by 5 bases; unmatched bases: 5. The CDR3 length is 12 residues. CDR1 and CDR2 from the germline V gene are SQVTM and ANQGSEA. The CDR3 protein is CSVTGEQETQYF. CDR3 sequence (DNA): TGCAGCGTGACAGGGGAGCAGGAGACCCAGTACTTC.

CDR3 DNA: TGTGCCACCAGCGGCTGGGACACCTACGAGCAGTACTTC. It is translated as CATSGWDTYEQYF. The chain uses TRBV15 and TRBJ2-7, with D possibly TRBD1 on 6 matching bases. V was pared by 5 bases and J by 2 bases, with 10 bases between. The CDR3 contains 13 residues. Germline CDR1 and CDR2: LNHNV and YYDKDF (reference sequence).

The chain is built from TRBV6-5 and TRBJ1-2; a possible D gene is TRBD1 (6 bases). Trimming shortened V by 0 bases and J by 4 bases, and 15 bases separated the two germline ends. From germline, CDR1 is MNHEY and CDR2 SVGAGI. The CDR3 spans 16 residues. CDR3 coding DNA: TGTGCCAGCAGTTACTCTAGGACAGCGAATCCCTATGGCTACACCTTC. Translated, it gives CASSYSRTANPYGYTF.

This clonotype has only a few counts. The rearrangement links TRBV6-5 to TRBJ2-2, with D possibly being TRBD1 (6 bases). Germline assignment: CDR1 MNHEY and CDR2 SVGAGI. Trimming cost V 7 bases and J 5 bases, with 17 bases left between them. CDR3 length: 15 amino acids. Written as DNA, the CDR3 is TGTGCCAGCACTTGGACAGTTCGGCGGACCGGGGAGCTGTTTTTT. Protein: CASTWTVRRTGELFF.

This clonotype was seen only a few times. The V and J genes are TRBV20-1 and TRBJ2-3; D is perhaps TRBD1 or TRBD2 (5 bases each). Trimming removed 5 bases from V and 2 bases from J, with 17 bases in between. The length of the CDR3 is 15 residues. CDR1 and CDR2 from the germline V gene are DFQATT and SNEGSKA (reference sequence). CDR3 sequence reads: CSAAARGQNTDTQYF. The CDR3 bases are TGCAGTGCTGCGGCCCGGGGCCAAAACACAGATACGCAGTATTTT.

The table lists this clonotype with many counts. The J gene is TRBJ2-7, the V gene TRBV3-1, with D possibly called TRBD1 or TRBD2 (5 bases each). The V end lost 6 bases, the J end lost 4 bases, and 19 bases lay between the germline ends. Per germline, CDR1 LGHDT and CDR2 YNNKEL (reference sequence). The CDR3 has 15 amino acids. The CDR3 DNA sequence: TGTGCCAGCAGTCGTCTTCCGGGGCCAGGGTACGAGCAGTACTTC. As protein: CASSRLPGPGYEQYF.

This clonotype was counted only a few times. The chain has TRBV20-1 and TRBJ2-1; D is perhaps TRBD2 (5 bases). Germline values: CDR1 DFQATT, CDR2 SNEGSKA (reference sequence). The ends were cut back, 6 bases at V and 0 bases at J, with 15 bases in the middle. This CDR3 spans 15 amino acids. DNA for the CDR3: TGCAGTGCCGGCGAGAGGAGGAGCTCCTACAATGAGCAGTTCTTC. Its protein is CSAGERRSSYNEQFF.

This clonotype was recorded many times. V and J are TRBV28 and TRBJ2-3; D not resolved. The CDR3 contains 14 residues. V lost 5 bases, J lost 4 bases, and 13 bases lay in between. The germline CDR1 and CDR2 sequences are MDHEN and SYDVKM. The CDR3 here is CASSIDPGSDTQYF. The CDR3 DNA sequence: TGTGCCAGCAGTATCGACCCCGGTTCAGATACGCAGTATTTT.

This chain connects TRBV25-1 to TRBJ2-2; the D is unclear. The CDR3 loop spans 12 amino acids. Germline V gene lookup returns CDR1 MGHDK and CDR2 SYGVNS. Trimming left V 3 bases short and J 5 bases short, with 4 bases between. CDR3 in DNA: TGTGCCAGCAGTGATTCGACCGGGGAGCTGTTTTTT. This codes for CASSDSTGELFF.

The J gene is TRBJ2-3, the V gene TRBV12-3 or TRBV12-4, with D maybe TRBD2 (6 bases). The CDR3 contains 14 residues. With 7 bases removed from V and 4 bases from J, the gap between germline ends came to 15 bases. CDR3 amino acids: CASTPGLQSDTQYF. CDR3 nucleotides: TGTGCCAGCACCCCGGGACTTCAGTCAGATACGCAGTATTTT.